This T cell receptor (beta chain) was captured by sequencing in a study of blood T cell repertoires in COVID-19. About the research overall: The United States, Italy and Spain supplied acute and convalescent COVID-19 samples. T cells, B-cell-depleted T cells, or PBMCs provided the cDNA or gDNA that served as material.

Authors' processing steps: Amplification of reference gene primers provided the estimated nucleated cell counts. Generated by immunoSEQ multiplex PCR, the TCRdb table keeps only in-frame clones and is missing some. Clone size and V and J calls were adopted from that table, with D and trimming inferred from the DNA. The sample contains about 190,000 clones, roughly 80% of which appear only once. The V gene end was trimmed by 6 bases and the J gene end by 6 bases; junction bases not matched to a gene: 5. The CDR3 is 14 amino acids. From germline, CDR1 is SEHNR and CDR2 FQNEAQ (reference sequence). This sequence joins TRBV7-9 and TRBJ1-6; the match to TRBD1 covers 7 bases. The clonotype was recovered from a man between 50 and 59 years old who had recovered from COVID-19. Sequenced material: peripheral blood. The CDR3 DNA reads as TGTGCCAGCAGTTTTCGGGACAGTAATTCACCCCTCCACTTT. As protein: CASSFRDSNSPLHF.